The 8 T cell receptor beta chains listed next were all sequenced from one sample in a study of OX40 agonist ivuxolimab in advanced cancers. The assay was immunoSEQ multiplex PCR, and TCRdb's table has in-frame clones only and misses some. The table has 57,000 or so clones, 75% to 90% seen once; the top ten hold 15% to 20%. The sequences come from CD4+ or CD8+ T cells sorted from blood, collected in a trial of the OX40 agonist ivuxolimab. The receptor set was obtained from an adult with an advanced solid tumor such as melanoma, head and neck, liver or kidney cancer.

The CDR3: CASGLVPGGGPPETQYF. CDR3 DNA: TGTGCTAGTGGTTTGGTACCTGGGGGAGGGCCCCCGGAGACCCAGTACTTC. The J gene is TRBJ2-5, the V gene TRBV12-5, with TRBD2 matching over 7 bases. The V and J ends lost 0 bases and 5 bases, in that order; junction bases with no gene match: 12. Germline CDR1 reads LGHNT; CDR2 reads FRNRAP. The CDR3 totals 17 residues.

The chain joins TRBV6-1 to TRBJ1-5; 7 bases agree with TRBD1. Germline V gene sequence: CDR1 MNHNS, CDR2 SASEGT. The CDR3 covers 15 residues. J lost 4 bases, V lost 3 bases, and 6 bases had no gene match. CDR3 loop: CASSDGTAWNQPQHF. The CDR3 DNA sequence: TGTGCCAGCAGTGACGGGACAGCATGGAATCAGCCCCAGCATTTT.

This chain joins TRBV14 and TRBJ1-3; unclear D gene. The CDR3 is 16 amino acids. Per the germline V gene, CDR1 is SGHDN and CDR2 is FVKESK. The V end lost 0 bases, the J end lost 3 bases, and 12 bases lay between the germline ends. CDR3 residues: CASSQERVLYGNTIYF. DNA of the CDR3: TGTGCCAGCAGCCAAGAGAGGGTGCTATATGGAAACACCATATATTTT.

The CDR3 sequence is CASSYKGANQPQHF. DNA of the CDR3: TGTGCCAGCAGTTACAAAGGGGCCAATCAGCCCCAGCATTTT. V and J are TRBV6-5 and TRBJ1-5, with D perhaps matching TRBD1 (5 bases). Germline CDR1 MNHEY, CDR2 SVGAGI. The length of the CDR3 is 14 residues. The V end lost 2 bases, the J end lost 3 bases, and 8 bases lay between the germline ends.

The chain combines TRBV27 with TRBJ1-1, with a possible D match to TRBD1 (5 bases). CDR3 length: 13 amino acids. CDR1 is MNHEY, CDR2 SMNVEV, per germline (reference sequence). With 3 bases removed from V and 4 bases from J, the gap between germline ends came to 9 bases. This chain's CDR3 is CASSFGGGTEAFF. The CDR3 bases are TGTGCCAGCAGTTTCGGGGGGGGCACTGAAGCTTTCTTT.

The chain couples TRBV14 to TRBJ1-4; 7 bases line up with TRBD1. CDR3 length equals 16 residues. V trimming: 4 bases; J trimming: 4 bases; junction bases outside the gene matches: 9. The germline V gene has CDR1 SGHDN and CDR2 FVKESK. The CDR3 DNA reads as TGTGCCAGCAGCCCTCTAGGACAGGATTTTAATGAAAAACTGTTTTTT. Encoded protein: CASSPLGQDFNEKLFF.

This clone turned up a few times. The genes are TRBV4-2 and TRBJ2-1; 11 nucleotides align to TRBD2. Germline assignment: CDR1 LGHNA and CDR2 YNFKEQ. J gave up 8 bases and V 5 bases, and 11 bases lay outside the gene matches. CDR3 length: 16 amino acids. DNA of the CDR3: TGTGCCAGCAGCACTATGCCGGGACTAGCGGTTGATGAGCAGTTCTTC. Encoded protein: CASSTMPGLAVDEQFF.

The gene calls are TRBV9 and TRBJ1-2; D is uncertain. Germline CDR1 reads SGDLS; CDR2 reads YYNGEE. Trimming took off 0 bases at V and 1 base at J, with 13 bases between the two ends. This CDR3 spans 16 amino acids. The chain's CDR3 is CASSVAYEADNYGYTF. CDR3 nucleotide sequence: TGTGCCAGCAGCGTAGCTTATGAGGCAGATAACTATGGCTACACCTTC.